What follows describes a single T cell receptor (beta chain). Its antigen is unknown. TCRdb's table, derived via immunoSEQ multiplex PCR, lists solely in-frame clones and lacks some. The sample gives 130,000 to 150,000 clones, around nine tenths of which show up once; approximately 3.2% is in the top ten. This sample stems from a study of cytomegalovirus exposure and HLA in healthy donors. The overall study: The same platform was used for the 120 or so validation repertoires as for the roughly 730 first-cohort repertoires, as reported in a later analysis. General observations from the study: The classifier, whose performance was assessed in both the original and validation cohorts, reportedly diagnosed cytomegalovirus status with high specificity and sensitivity. The study listed roughly 150 cytomegalovirus-associated TCR beta chains.

The CDR3 sequence is 16 residues long. The V gene's germline CDR1 is MNHEY and CDR2 SMNVEV (reference sequence). With 1 base clipped from V and 6 bases from J, the junction kept 5 bases outside the gene matches. The sample comprised PBMCs. The chain carries TRBV27 and TRBJ2-3, with 12 positions matching TRBD2. This receptor was identified in a woman aged 18 to 35 in good health and CMV-seropositive. CDR3 loop: CASSLFPSGRGDTQYF. CDR3 DNA: TGTGCCAGCAGTTTATTCCCTAGCGGGAGGGGGGATACGCAGTATTTT.